These 17 T cell receptor beta chains were sequenced from one sample in a study of glioma-infiltrating T cells after dendritic cell vaccination. Clones were sequenced by immunoSEQ multiplex PCR, and TCRdb holds only the in-frame ones, with some missing. The profile covers about 100,000 clones, with approximately 81% appearing a single time and about 6.5% taken by the ten largest. The sequenced sample was blood, obtained before dendritic cell vaccination. These receptors all come from a human donor with glioblastoma.

CDR3 amino acids: CASGLGGSTNEKLFF. The CDR3, as DNA: TGTGCTAGTGGTTTGGGAGGTTCAACTAATGAAAAACTGTTTTTT. The V call is TRBV12-5, the J call TRBJ1-4; D ambiguous. V gave up 1 base and J gave up 0 bases, with 6 bases separating them. This CDR3 is 15 amino acids long. Per the germline V gene, CDR1 is LGHNT and CDR2 is FRNRAP.

This clone was detected a few times. The rearrangement joins TRBV4-1 to TRBJ1-3; D perhaps matches TRBD1 (6 bases). The V gene lost 2 bases and the J gene lost 3 bases, with 11 bases spanning the gap. The CDR3 length is 15 residues. The germline V gene encodes CDR1 MGHRA and CDR2 YSYEKL. CDR3 loop: CASSQPPRGGNTIYF. CDR3 nucleotide sequence: TGCGCCAGCAGCCAACCCCCCAGGGGTGGAAACACCATATATTTT.

This rearrangement joins TRBV5-1 to TRBJ2-5; tentative D call: TRBD2 (5 bases). The V end lost 8 bases, the J end lost 5 bases, and 16 bases lay between the germline ends. In germline, CDR1 is SGHRS, CDR2 YFSETQ. This CDR3 region has 13 residues. The CDR3, as DNA: TGCGCCAGTAGTCCGATGGCGGGCGAGACCCAGTACTTC. Translation gives CASSPMAGETQYF.

This clone was counted once. V gene TRBV5-6 combines with J gene TRBJ2-7, with a possible D match to TRBD2 (5 bases). The germline V and J ends were trimmed by 0 bases and 6 bases, with 13 bases remaining between them. This CDR3 comprises 14 residues. The germline V gene encodes CDR1 SGHDT and CDR2 YYEEEE. The CDR3 here is CASSLDGGNSEQYF. The CDR3 nucleotides read TGTGCCAGCAGCTTGGATGGAGGAAATAGCGAGCAGTACTTC.

V gene TRBV30 combines with J gene TRBJ1-1; unclear D gene. This CDR3 contains 12 residues. V was pared by 1 base and J by 0 bases, with 3 bases between. The germline V gene has CDR1 GTSNPN and CDR2 SVGIG (reference sequence). The CDR3 sequence: CAWSDMNTEAFF. The CDR3 region has the DNA TGTGCCTGGAGTGATATGAACACTGAAGCTTTCTTT.

The chain joins TRBV28 to TRBJ2-7; 9 bases match TRBD2. The CDR3 spans 15 residues. Germline V gives CDR1 MDHEN, CDR2 SYDVKM. V shed 5 bases, J shed 0 bases, and the junction held 5 bases outside the gene matches. DNA of the CDR3: TGTGCCAGCAGTAGGACTAGCGCCAGCTCCTACGAGCAGTACTTC. Protein sequence: CASSRTSASSYEQYF. The variable domain in full, completed from reference TRBV28 and TRBJ2-7, reads DVKVTQSSRYLVKRTGEKVFLECVQDMDHENMFWYRQDPGLGLRLIYFSYDVKMKEKGDIPEGYSVSREKKERFSLILESASTNQTSMYLCASSRTSASSYEQYFGPGTRLTVT.

The genes are TRBV6-6 and TRBJ1-3, with D possibly being TRBD1 (6 bases). V lost 10 bases, J lost 2 bases, and 21 bases lay in between. The CDR3 loop spans 16 amino acids. Germline CDR1 reads MNHNY; CDR2 reads SVGAGI (reference sequence). The CDR3: CATIKTGEAAGNTIYF. The DNA of the CDR3 is TGTGCCACAATCAAGACAGGAGAGGCAGCTGGAAACACCATATATTTT.

The chain uses TRBV5-4 and TRBJ2-1; 8 bases line up with TRBD2. V shed 2 bases and J 1 base; nucleotides not matched to a gene: 5. CDR1 and CDR2 from the germline V gene are SGHNT and YYREEE (reference sequence). The CDR3 runs 16 residues. For the CDR3, the DNA is TGTGCCAGCAGCTTAGAAAAGCGGGGGTCCTACAATGAGCAGTTCTTC. Encoded protein: CASSLEKRGSYNEQFF.

The CDR3, as DNA: TGCGCCAGCAGCTTGGTGCCGACAACCAATGAGCAGTTCTTC. As protein: CASSLVPTTNEQFF. The genes are TRBV5-1 and TRBJ2-1, with no clear D. CDR1 and CDR2 from the germline V gene are SGHRS and YFSETQ. The CDR3 runs to 14 residues. The V end was cut by 0 bases, the J end by 6 bases, with 10 bases between.

The chain combines TRBV6-5 with TRBJ1-2, with D possibly being TRBD1 (6 bases). Germline V gives CDR1 MNHEY, CDR2 SVGAGI. Trimming removed 6 bases at V and 3 bases at J, with 11 bases between. The CDR3 is 13 amino acids. The CDR3 is CASRNGGHYGYTF. The CDR3 DNA reads TGTGCCAGCAGAAACGGGGGGCACTATGGCTACACCTTC.

The CDR3 DNA reads as TGCGCCAGCAGCCCGACACCGACAGGGTTGGGGGGCTACACCTTC. The encoded protein is CASSPTPTGLGGYTF. The J gene is TRBJ1-2, the V gene TRBV5-1, with TRBD1 matching over 7 bases. The CDR3 is 15 amino acids. Germline V gene data show CDR1 as SGHRS and CDR2 as YFSETQ. J gave up 8 bases and V 4 bases, and 14 bases lay outside the gene matches.

The rearrangement uses TRBV6-6 and TRBJ2-1; 10 nucleotides agree with TRBD2. Trimming took 7 bases from V and 5 from J; bases not matched to a gene: 5. The CDR3 covers 14 residues. CDR1 MNHNY and CDR2 SVGAGI come from the germline V gene (reference sequence). The CDR3: CASTLAGEHNEQFF. DNA of the CDR3: TGTGCCAGCACCCTAGCGGGAGAGCACAATGAGCAGTTCTTC.

This clone showed up just a few times. A read error may produce the germline difference seen at one junction end. Distinct nucleotide sequences in the sample also encode this CDR3. V gene TRBV27 combines with J gene TRBJ1-2; 9 bases fit TRBD1. From germline, CDR1 is MNHEY and CDR2 SMNVEV (reference sequence). The CDR3 loop spans 14 amino acids. CDR3 DNA: TGCGCCAGCAGTCCCGGACAGGGGTGGTATGGCTACACCTTC. Translating it yields CASSPGQGWYGYTF.

The chain combines TRBV2 with TRBJ2-5; 13 bases agree with TRBD2. Germline V gene lookup returns CDR1 SNHLY and CDR2 FYNNEI. V trimming: 6 bases; J trimming: 5 bases; junction bases outside the gene matches: 0. This CDR3 is built from 13 residues. CDR3 bases: TGTGCCAGCAGGACTAGCGGGAGGGAGACCCAGTACTTC. Translation: CASRTSGRETQYF.

The gene calls are TRBV11-1 and TRBJ2-5, with TRBD2 identical over 14 bases. The V gene end was trimmed by 5 bases and the J gene end by 5 bases; junction bases not matched to a gene: 7. Per the germline V gene, CDR1 is SGHAT and CDR2 is FQDESV (reference sequence). The CDR3 contains 16 residues. The CDR3 here is CASSGGTSGSSETQYF. The CDR3 region has the DNA TGTGCCAGCAGCGGGGGGACTAGCGGGAGTAGTGAGACCCAGTACTTC.

This chain links TRBV5-1 with TRBJ1-6; tentatively, D is TRBD1 (6 bases). V was shortened by 3 bases and J by 11 bases, with 12 bases between the two germline ends. The CDR3 sequence is 13 residues long. In germline, CDR1 is SGHRS, CDR2 YFSETQ. CDR3 region: CASSWGQDTPLHF. The CDR3 region has the DNA TGCGCCAGCAGCTGGGGGCAGGATACACCCCTCCACTTT. The whole variable domain, remainder taken from reference TRBV5-1 and TRBJ1-6, is KAGVTQTPRYLIKTRGQQVTLSCSPISGHRSVSWYQQTPGQGLQFLFEYFSETQRNKGNFPGRFSGRQFSNSRSEMNVSTLELGDSALYLCASSWGQDTPLHFGNGTRLTVT.

The chain employs TRBV28 and TRBJ1-3, with 9 positions matching TRBD1. There are 14 residues in the CDR3. The germline gives CDR1 MDHEN, CDR2 SYDVKM. J was trimmed by 8 bases and V by 6 bases; bases with no gene match: 8. The CDR3 coding sequence is TGTGCCAGCAGCCCGGGACAGGGAAAGGACACCATATATTTT. It codes for CASSPGQGKDTIYF. Variable domain in full (rest from reference TRBV28 and TRBJ1-3): DVKVTQSSRYLVKRTGEKVFLECVQDMDHENMFWYRQDPGLGLRLIYFSYDVKMKEKGDIPEGYSVSREKKERFSLILESASTNQTSMYLCASSPGQGKDTIYFGEGSWLTVV.